Sequencing of this T cell receptor beta chain was carried out in a study of T cells in Graves' hyperthyroidism and ophthalmopathy. The germline V gene encodes CDR1 DFQATT and CDR2 SNEGSKA (reference sequence). This CDR3 contains 13 residues. The ends were cut back, 3 bases at V and 4 bases at J, with 12 bases in the middle. Researchers took RNA transcripts and amplified the TCR beta CDR3 regions from them. In the first-round RT-PCR of the TCR CDR3, the HTBI primer set was used. TCRdb re-called the multiplex PCR reads through MiXCR, storing one row per CDR3 protein. The sample includes about 350,000 distinct CDR3 sequences, approximately 15% of them seen just once. A few counts support this clonotype.

This receptor was identified in a woman in her 30s with Graves' hyperthyroidism. The sequenced sample was blood. The rearrangement joins TRBV20-1 to TRBJ1-2; perhaps TRBD1 as D (6 bases). The DNA of the CDR3 is TGCAGTGCTAGGGACCTGGGGGCCTATGGCTACACCTTC. Its protein is CSARDLGAYGYTF.